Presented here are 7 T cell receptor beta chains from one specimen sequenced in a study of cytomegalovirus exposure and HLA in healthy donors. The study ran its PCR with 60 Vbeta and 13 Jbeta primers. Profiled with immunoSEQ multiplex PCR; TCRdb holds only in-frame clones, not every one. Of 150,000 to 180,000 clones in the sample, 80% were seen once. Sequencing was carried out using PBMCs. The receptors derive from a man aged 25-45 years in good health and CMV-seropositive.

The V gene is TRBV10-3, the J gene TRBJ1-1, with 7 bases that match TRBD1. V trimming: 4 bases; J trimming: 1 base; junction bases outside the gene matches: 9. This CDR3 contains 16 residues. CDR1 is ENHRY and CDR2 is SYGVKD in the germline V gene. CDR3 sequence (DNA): TGTGCCATCAGTGGGAGATCACAGGGGAGGAACACTGAAGCTTTCTTT. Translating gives CAISGRSQGRNTEAFF.

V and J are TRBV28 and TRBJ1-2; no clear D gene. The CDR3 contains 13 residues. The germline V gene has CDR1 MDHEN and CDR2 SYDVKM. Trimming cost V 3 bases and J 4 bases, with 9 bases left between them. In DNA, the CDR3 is TGTGCCAGCAGTTTTTCGTTCGGCTATGGCTACACCTTC. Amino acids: CASSFSFGYGYTF.

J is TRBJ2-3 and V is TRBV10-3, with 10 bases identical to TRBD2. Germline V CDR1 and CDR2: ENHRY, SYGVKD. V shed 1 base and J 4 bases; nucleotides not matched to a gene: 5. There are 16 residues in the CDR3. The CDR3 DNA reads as TGTGCCATCAGTGAGTGGCTAGCGGGAGTGGCAGATACGCAGTATTTT. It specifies CAISEWLAGVADTQYF.

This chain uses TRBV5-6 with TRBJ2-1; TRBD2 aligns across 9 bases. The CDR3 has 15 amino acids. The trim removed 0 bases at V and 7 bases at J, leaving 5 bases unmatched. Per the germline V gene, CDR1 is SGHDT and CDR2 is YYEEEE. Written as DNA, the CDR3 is TGTGCCAGCAGCTTGGTTCTAGCGGGAAAAAATGAGCAGTTCTTC. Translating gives CASSLVLAGKNEQFF.

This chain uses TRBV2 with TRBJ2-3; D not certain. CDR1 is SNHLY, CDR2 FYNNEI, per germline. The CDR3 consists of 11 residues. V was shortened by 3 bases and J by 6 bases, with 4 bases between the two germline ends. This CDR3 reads CASSDRDTQYF. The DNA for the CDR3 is TGTGCCAGCAGTGACCGGGATACGCAGTATTTT.

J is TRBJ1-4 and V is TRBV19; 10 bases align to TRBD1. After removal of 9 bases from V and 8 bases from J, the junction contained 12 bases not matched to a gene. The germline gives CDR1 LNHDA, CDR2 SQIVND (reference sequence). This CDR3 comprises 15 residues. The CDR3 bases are TGTGCCAGCCGGGACAGGGGACCTGCGGGGGAAAAACTGTTTTTT. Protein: CASRDRGPAGEKLFF.

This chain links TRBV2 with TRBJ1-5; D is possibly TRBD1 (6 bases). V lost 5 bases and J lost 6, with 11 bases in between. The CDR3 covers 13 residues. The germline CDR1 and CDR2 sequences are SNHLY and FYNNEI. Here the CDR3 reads CASSMGGAQPQHF. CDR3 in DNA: TGTGCCAGCAGTATGGGGGGGGCTCAGCCCCAGCATTTT.